The next 21 T cell receptor beta chains were all read from a single sample in a study of T cell changes during pregnancy in multiple sclerosis. The method was immunoSEQ multiplex PCR; TCRdb's version includes in-frame clones alone and lacks a portion of them. The sample shows tens of thousands of clones, approximately 92% of them seen only once. This specimen consisted of peripheral blood, obtained in the third trimester of pregnancy. All receptors derive from a female donor in good health, enrolled as a control in a pregnancy study.

The chain links TRBV11-3 to TRBJ2-1, with D possibly being TRBD2 (8 bases). The CDR3 spans 18 residues. V was cut by 4 bases and J by 8 bases, with 27 bases left in between. Germline values: CDR1 SGHNT, CDR2 YENEEA. The CDR3 spells CASSSGTREEAGGDEQFF. The CDR3 DNA is TGTGCCAGCAGCTCCGGGACTAGAGAGGAGGCAGGGGGGGATGAGCAGTTCTTC. The full variable domain, rest sourced from reference TRBV11-3 and TRBJ2-1, is EAGVVQSPRYKIIEKKQPVAFWCNPISGHNTLYWYLQNLGQGPELLIRYENEEAVDDSQLPKDRFSAERLKGVDSTLKIQPAELGDSAVYLCASSSGTREEAGGDEQFFGPGTRLTVL.

This chain links TRBV18 with TRBJ2-1, with 13 bases fitting TRBD2. The CDR3 is made up of 16 amino acids. Trimming at V came to 1 base and at J to 8 bases, leaving 5 bases not matched to a gene. CDR1 is KGHSH, CDR2 LQKENI, per germline. The CDR3 is CASSPRGTSGTDEQFF. CDR3 nucleotides: TGTGCCAGCTCACCACGGGGGACTAGCGGGACTGATGAGCAGTTCTTC.

This sequence joins TRBV7-3 and TRBJ2-2; possibly TRBD1 for D (5 bases). The CDR3 consists of 18 residues. V was cut by 2 bases and J by 0 bases, with 16 bases left in between. Germline CDR1 is SGHTA and CDR2 is FQGTGA. The CDR3 region has the DNA TGTGCCAGCAGCTTAGGGGCAGGGCGCAACTCGAACACCGGGGAGCTGTTTTTT. Encoded protein: CASSLGAGRNSNTGELFF. Variable domain in full (rest from reference TRBV7-3 and TRBJ2-2): GAGVSQTPSNKVTEKGKYVELRCDPISGHTALYWYRQSLGQGPEFLIYFQGTGAADDSGLPNDRFFAVRPEGSVSTLKIQRTERGDSAVYLCASSLGAGRNSNTGELFFGEGSRLTVL.

This chain uses TRBV5-1 with TRBJ2-1, with D maybe TRBD1 (6 bases). This CDR3 contains 14 residues. Germline V CDR1 and CDR2: SGHRS, YFSETQ. V was pared by 2 bases and J by 6 bases, with 12 bases between. The CDR3 loop is CASSFAGAGNEQFF. The CDR3, as DNA: TGCGCCAGCAGCTTTGCAGGGGCCGGCAATGAGCAGTTCTTC.

CDR3 loop: CASSAWTSYEQYF. Here the CDR3 DNA reads TGTGCCAGCAGTGCTTGGACATCCTACGAGCAGTACTTC. V usage is TRBV2 and J usage is TRBJ2-7; tentative D call: TRBD1 (5 bases). Germline V gene sequence: CDR1 SNHLY, CDR2 FYNNEI. There are 13 residues in the CDR3. The ends were cut back, 4 bases at V and 1 base at J, with 8 bases in the middle.

This clone was seen only a few times. The chain combines TRBV19 with TRBJ1-6, with D perhaps matching TRBD1 (6 bases). CDR3 length equals 13 residues. Trimming removed 4 bases from V and 7 bases from J, with 8 bases in between. Germline loops: CDR1 LNHDA, CDR2 SQIVND (reference sequence). Here the CDR3 reads CASSNQGNSPLHF. The DNA of the CDR3 is TGTGCCAGTAGTAATCAGGGGAATTCACCCCTCCACTTT.

This chain connects TRBV6-6 to TRBJ1-2, with D possibly matching TRBD1 (5 bases). Germline CDR1 MNHNY, CDR2 SVGAGI (reference sequence). The V gene lost 10 bases and the J gene lost 4 bases, with 16 bases spanning the gap. There are 13 residues in the CDR3. CDR3 in DNA: TGTGCCATGGGGGGGGATGTGTTCTATGGCTACACCTTC. This codes for CAMGGDVFYGYTF.

This clone has more than one count but fewer than ten. The rearrangement joins TRBV7-3 to TRBJ2-1; possible D gene TRBD2, 6 bases. Germline V gene sequence: CDR1 SGHTA, CDR2 FQGTGA. V was pared by 2 bases and J by 3 bases, with 11 bases between. The CDR3 is 15 residues long. The CDR3 sequence is CASSLAGIGYNEQFF. The CDR3 DNA follows: TGTGCCAGCAGCTTAGCGGGGATTGGCTACAATGAGCAGTTCTTC.

This rearrangement joins TRBV5-1 to TRBJ2-5, with D possibly matching TRBD2 (6 bases). The germline gives CDR1 SGHRS, CDR2 YFSETQ. V dropped 1 base and J dropped 5 bases, with 12 bases sitting between them. The CDR3 loop spans 14 amino acids. The CDR3 is CASSLSGWSETQYF. The CDR3 DNA follows: TGCGCCAGCAGCTTGAGCGGGTGGAGCGAGACCCAGTACTTC.

The chain combines TRBV19 with TRBJ2-3, with 11 bases matching TRBD2. The CDR3 is 16 residues long. V shed 4 bases, J shed 1 base, and the junction held 4 bases outside the gene matches. The germline CDR1 and CDR2 sequences are LNHDA and SQIVND (reference sequence). The CDR3 bases are TGTGCCAGTAGTAGGGGGACTAGCGGACGCACAGATACGCAGTATTTT. It is translated as CASSRGTSGRTDTQYF.

The V gene is TRBV30, the J gene TRBJ2-6; possibly TRBD1 for D (5 bases). The CDR3 is made up of 16 amino acids. Trimming took off 0 bases at V and 0 bases at J, with 9 bases between the two ends. Germline loops: CDR1 GTSNPN, CDR2 SVGIG (reference sequence). The CDR3 sequence: CAWSVQEFSGANVLTF. The CDR3 DNA reads as TGTGCCTGGAGTGTACAGGAGTTCTCTGGGGCCAACGTCCTGACTTTC.

The genes are TRBV18 and TRBJ2-1, with D unclear. This CDR3 is 15 amino acids long. Trimming shortened V by 2 bases and J by 2 bases, and 10 bases separated the two germline ends. CDR1 and CDR2 (germline): KGHSH, LQKENI. The CDR3: CASSPLDTTYNEQFF. In nucleotides, the CDR3 is TGTGCCAGCTCACCATTGGATACTACCTACAATGAGCAGTTCTTC.

The rearrangement uses TRBV23-1 and TRBJ2-7, with a possible D match to TRBD1 (5 bases). Being an ORF, TRBV23-1 has a function that is uncertain. The CDR3 consists of 13 residues. Trimming took off 6 bases at V and 2 bases at J, with 11 bases between the two ends. The CDR3 DNA is TGCGCCAGCAGCTTAAAAGGGGCCTACGAGCAGTACTTC. This gives the protein CASSLKGAYEQYF.

This chain uses TRBV5-1 with TRBJ1-2; D remains unclear. Germline V gene sequence: CDR1 SGHRS, CDR2 YFSETQ. The CDR3 has 16 residues. V was pared by 0 bases and J by 0 bases, with 12 bases between. The CDR3 nucleotides are TGCGCCAGCAGCTTGGACTCAAGAACCACTAACTATGGCTACACCTTC. Translated: CASSLDSRTTNYGYTF.

CDR3 residues: CASTTVPNTGELFF. CDR3 DNA sequence: TGTGCCAGCACCACAGTCCCGAACACCGGGGAGCTGTTTTTT. This chain joins TRBV9 and TRBJ2-2, with unresolved D. The V end lost 6 bases, the J end lost 0 bases, and 9 bases lay between the germline ends. The CDR3 sequence is 14 residues long. Looked up from germline, CDR1 is SGDLS and CDR2 is YYNGEE.

This chain links TRBV10-2 with TRBJ1-1; tentatively, D is TRBD1 (6 bases). Germline assignment: CDR1 WSHSY and CDR2 SAAADI. The CDR3 spans 14 residues. Trimming removed 11 bases at V and 6 bases at J, with 22 bases between. The CDR3 sequence is CAARETGGAPEAFF. CDR3 DNA sequence: TGCGCCGCACGGGAGACGGGGGGCGCCCCTGAAGCTTTCTTT.

The V call is TRBV7-2, the J call TRBJ2-2; TRBD2 agrees at 7 bases. Germline-derived CDR1 and CDR2 are SGHTA and FQGNSA. With V trimmed by 3 bases and J by 2 bases, 9 bases remained unmatched. CDR3 length equals 17 residues. DNA of the CDR3: TGTGCCAGCAGCTTGGACTCGGCGGGGGTAAACACCGGGGAGCTGTTTTTT. Amino acid sequence: CASSLDSAGVNTGELFF.

This chain links TRBV15 with TRBJ1-2; D gene unclear. CDR1 is LNHNV, CDR2 YYDKDF, per germline (reference sequence). The CDR3 consists of 13 residues. The V and J ends lost 2 bases and 5 bases respectively, with 9 bases between them. The CDR3 loop reads CATSRQARYGYTF. CDR3 nucleotides: TGTGCCACCAGCAGACAGGCCCGATATGGCTACACCTTC.

V usage is TRBV2 and J usage is TRBJ2-5, with 10 positions matching TRBD2. In germline, CDR1 is SNHLY, CDR2 FYNNEI. CDR3 length: 15 residues. J was trimmed by 0 bases and V by 6 bases; bases with no gene match: 4. The CDR3 DNA reads TGTGCCAGCAGGTTACTAGCGGGGTACCAAGAGACCCAGTACTTC. Its translation is CASRLLAGYQETQYF.

The chain employs TRBV6-1 and TRBJ2-1, with TRBD2 as a possible D gene (6 bases). This CDR3 region has 16 residues. Trimming stripped 2 bases from V and 0 bases from J, with 11 bases between. Germline CDR1 is MNHNS and CDR2 is SASEGT. The CDR3 sequence: CASSERGLSSYNEQFF. Here the CDR3 DNA reads TGTGCCAGCAGTGAAAGGGGACTCAGCTCCTACAATGAGCAGTTCTTC.

The J gene is TRBJ2-1, the V gene TRBV2; tentatively, D is TRBD1 (6 bases). From germline, CDR1 is SNHLY and CDR2 FYNNEI. The V end was cut by 6 bases, the J end by 2 bases, with 8 bases between. This CDR3 has 13 amino acids. CDR3 bases: TGTGCCAGCAGAGGGGGTCCCTACAATGAGCAGTTCTTC. Translation: CASRGGPYNEQFF.